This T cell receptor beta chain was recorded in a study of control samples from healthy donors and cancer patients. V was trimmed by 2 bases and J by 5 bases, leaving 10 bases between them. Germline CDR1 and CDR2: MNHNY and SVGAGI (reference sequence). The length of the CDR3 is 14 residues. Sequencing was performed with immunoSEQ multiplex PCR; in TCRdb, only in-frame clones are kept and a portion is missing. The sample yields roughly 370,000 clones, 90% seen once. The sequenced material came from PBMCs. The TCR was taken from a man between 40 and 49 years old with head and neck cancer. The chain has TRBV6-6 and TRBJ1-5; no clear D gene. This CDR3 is CASSYLEVDQPQHF. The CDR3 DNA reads TGTGCCAGCAGTTACCTGGAGGTCGATCAGCCCCAGCATTTT.